Below are 28 T cell receptor beta chains sequenced from a single sample in a study of blood T cell repertoires in COVID-19. Profiling relied on immunoSEQ multiplex PCR, and the TCRdb table lists in-frame clones only, not all of them. The sample lists over 45,000 clones, 80% to 90% seen once, with approximately 3.6% in the top ten. Sequenced sample: peripheral blood. These receptors all come from a middle-aged man with COVID-19, enrolled during active disease.

In this sample, this clone turned up once. This chain joins TRBV27 and TRBJ1-2; possibly TRBD1 for D (5 bases). The CDR3 runs to 15 residues. V lost 5 bases, J lost 4 bases, and 17 bases lay in between. Germline lookup yields CDR1 MNHEY and CDR2 SMNVEV (reference sequence). The CDR3 sequence is CASSVTGTPAYGYTF. In nucleotides, the CDR3 is TGTGCCAGCAGTGTAACCGGGACTCCCGCCTATGGCTACACCTTC.

This chain links TRBV2 with TRBJ2-1, with 9 bases lining up with TRBD2. Germline-derived CDR1 and CDR2 are SNHLY and FYNNEI. CDR3 length equals 15 residues. V was pared by 1 base and J by 6 bases, with 4 bases of the junction left unmatched. The CDR3 is CASSEVGLAVNEQFF. CDR3 nucleotides: TGTGCCAGCAGTGAAGTGGGACTAGCTGTCAATGAGCAGTTCTTC.

The chain carries TRBV9 and TRBJ1-3; the D is unclear. Germline CDR1 and CDR2: SGDLS and YYNGEE. This CDR3 is built from 15 residues. With 5 bases removed from V and 1 base from J, the gap between germline ends came to 13 bases. The CDR3 DNA is TGTGCCAGCAGTCTCACAGCCAATTCTGGAAACACCATATATTTT. Translation: CASSLTANSGNTIYF.

This clone showed up just a few times. The chain is built from TRBV7-9 and TRBJ1-2; 9 nucleotides line up with TRBD1. Trimming removed 1 base from V and 8 bases from J; junction bases left unmatched: 8. Germline lookup yields CDR1 SEHNR and CDR2 FQNEAQ (reference sequence). This CDR3 has 15 residues. This CDR3 is CASSLGAGTGKGYTF. Here the CDR3 DNA reads TGTGCCAGCAGCTTAGGAGCCGGGACAGGGAAAGGCTACACCTTC.

This clone was seen once. This chain links TRBV9 with TRBJ2-3, with TRBD2 identical over 7 bases. Germline V CDR1 and CDR2: SGDLS, YYNGEE. The CDR3 sequence is 14 residues long. Trimming at V came to 3 bases and at J to 9 bases, leaving 10 bases not matched to a gene. The CDR3 region has the DNA TGTGCCAGCAGCGCGCGGGAGCGGACTATCACGCAGTATTTT. This sequence encodes CASSARERTITQYF.

The chain couples TRBV2 to TRBJ1-2; 8 bases align to TRBD1. V gave up 7 bases and J gave up 6 bases; unmatched junction bases: 19. This CDR3 is 17 amino acids long. Germline lookup yields CDR1 SNHLY and CDR2 FYNNEI. The CDR3 is CASIRGQGAPPGNGYTF. The CDR3 DNA reads as TGTGCCAGCATACGAGGGCAGGGGGCGCCTCCTGGGAATGGCTACACCTTC.

The table lists this clone with a count of one. This rearrangement joins TRBV19 to TRBJ2-2; 10 bases agree with TRBD2. Germline trimming cut 5 bases from V and 5 bases from J; bases unmatched to any gene: 5. Germline assignment: CDR1 LNHDA and CDR2 SQIVND (reference sequence). This CDR3 spans 15 amino acids. DNA for the CDR3: TGTGCCAGTAGTCGCCTAGCGGGAGCAACCGGGGAGCTGTTTTTT. Protein sequence: CASSRLAGATGELFF.

The chain recombines TRBV6-5 with TRBJ1-1, with TRBD1 matching over 8 bases. The V gene end was trimmed by 7 bases and the J gene end by 10 bases; junction bases not matched to a gene: 8. The CDR3 loop spans 12 amino acids. Germline V gene data show CDR1 as MNHEY and CDR2 as SVGAGI. The CDR3 nucleotides read TGTGCCAGCACCCAGGGGGACAGGCGAGCTTTCTTT. As protein: CASTQGDRRAFF.

The rearrangement links TRBV4-1 to TRBJ2-1; the D is unclear. This CDR3 is built from 17 residues. Trimming took 1 base from V and 9 from J, leaving 22 bases between them. CDR1 MGHRA and CDR2 YSYEKL come from the germline V gene. The chain's CDR3 is CASSQGSRNAVYAEQFF. CDR3 in DNA: TGCGCCAGCAGCCAAGGTTCCCGCAACGCGGTCTATGCTGAGCAGTTCTTC.

V is TRBV9 and J is TRBJ1-2; no definite D call. The CDR3 is 15 residues long. Germline CDR1 reads SGDLS; CDR2 reads YYNGEE. V was shortened by 3 bases and J by 8 bases, with 20 bases between the two germline ends. The CDR3 DNA sequence: TGTGCCAGCAGCGCAGACTTGACCGCTTTTGGGGGCTACACCTTC. It is translated as CASSADLTAFGGYTF.

The table lists this clone with a few counts. This chain uses TRBV3-1 (or the pseudogene TRBV3-2) with TRBJ1-6, with 7 nucleotides matching TRBD1. Trimming cost V 4 bases and J 9 bases; bases outside gene matches: 6. The CDR3 has 14 residues. Germline V gene lookup returns CDR1 LGHDT and CDR2 YNNKEL (reference sequence). In DNA, the CDR3 is TGTGCCAGCAGCCCCCGACAGGGTAGTTCACCCCTCCACTTT. It encodes CASSPRQGSSPLHF.

The V and J genes are TRBV4-1 and TRBJ2-7; 8 bases map to TRBD2. CDR3 size: 14 residues. From germline, CDR1 is MGHRA and CDR2 YSYEKL. V lost 4 bases and J lost 3; bases outside the gene matches: 5. CDR3 sequence: CASSRTGGDYEQYF. The CDR3 DNA reads TGCGCCAGCAGCCGGACGGGAGGGGACTACGAGCAGTACTTC.

In DNA, the CDR3 is TGTGCCAGCAGTTTGCCGACGGGGGGTAATGAAAAACTGTTTTTT. The encoded protein is CASSLPTGGNEKLFF. The chain combines TRBV28 with TRBJ1-4; tentative D call: TRBD1 (5 bases). There are 15 residues in the CDR3. CDR1 is MDHEN and CDR2 is SYDVKM in the germline V gene. V shed 3 bases and J shed 4 bases, with 12 bases lying between them.

The chain recombines TRBV10-3 with TRBJ2-7; maybe TRBD2 (5 bases). The CDR3 runs 15 residues. From germline, CDR1 is ENHRY and CDR2 SYGVKD. V was shortened by 0 bases and J by 3 bases, with 12 bases between the two germline ends. The CDR3 bases are TGTGCCATCAGTGAGTCACCCGGGGTAGGCTACGAGCAGTACTTC. Protein: CAISESPGVGYEQYF.

V and J are TRBV27 and TRBJ2-7; 12 bases agree with TRBD2. The CDR3 covers 13 residues. The V segment lost 8 bases and the J segment 2 bases; nucleotides outside the gene matches: 1. Germline lookup yields CDR1 MNHEY and CDR2 SMNVEV (reference sequence). This CDR3 is CASGLAGPYEQYF. The DNA for the CDR3 is TGTGCCAGCGGACTAGCGGGGCCCTACGAGCAGTACTTC.

The chain joins TRBV5-1 to TRBJ2-4; D is perhaps TRBD2 (5 bases). CDR1 and CDR2 from the germline V gene are SGHRS and YFSETQ. V lost 4 bases and J 7 bases, leaving 15 bases between the germline ends. The CDR3 loop spans 14 amino acids. As DNA, the CDR3 is TGCGCCAGCAGCCCCGGTGGAGGAGGTAACATTCAGTACTTC. It specifies CASSPGGGGNIQYF. Filled out from reference TRBV5-1 and TRBJ2-4, the complete variable domain reads KAGVTQTPRYLIKTRGQQVTLSCSPISGHRSVSWYQQTPGQGLQFLFEYFSETQRNKGNFPGRFSGRQFSNSRSEMNVSTLELGDSALYLCASSPGGGGNIQYFGAGTRLSVL.

Here the CDR3 reads CASSSAEGQSNSPLHF. In DNA form, the CDR3 reads TGTGCCAGCAGTTCTGCAGAGGGACAGTCTAATTCACCCCTCCACTTT. The chain recombines TRBV28 with TRBJ1-6; 7 positions match TRBD1. The CDR3 extends over 16 amino acids. CDR1 MDHEN and CDR2 SYDVKM come from the germline V gene. Trimming cost V 4 bases and J 6 bases; bases outside gene matches: 9.

V and J are TRBV19 and TRBJ1-1, with D perhaps matching TRBD1 (6 bases). Germline CDR1 and CDR2: LNHDA and SQIVND (reference sequence). V lost 1 base and J 5 bases, leaving 8 bases between the germline ends. The CDR3 is made up of 13 amino acids. DNA of the CDR3: TGTGCCAGTAGTATAGGGCAGGGGACTGAAGCTTTCTTT. This gives the protein CASSIGQGTEAFF.

The V call is TRBV9, the J call TRBJ2-5; D remains unclear. Germline V gene lookup returns CDR1 SGDLS and CDR2 YYNGEE. The CDR3 extends over 13 amino acids. V was trimmed by 0 bases and J by 5 bases, leaving 8 bases between them. The CDR3 DNA reads TGTGCCAGCAGCGTAGACACATTGGAGACCCAGTACTTC. Encoded protein: CASSVDTLETQYF.

This rearrangement joins TRBV27 to TRBJ1-4; the match to TRBD1 covers 9 bases. Germline CDR1 MNHEY, CDR2 SMNVEV (reference sequence). This CDR3 spans 16 amino acids. Trimming cost V 1 base and J 7 bases; bases outside gene matches: 7. In DNA, the CDR3 is TGTGCCAGCAGTTTATTACAGACAGGGGGACCTGAAAAACTGTTTTTT. Translating it yields CASSLLQTGGPEKLFF.

The rearrangement joins TRBV15 to TRBJ2-7, with a weak D call TRBD1 (5 bases). Germline-derived CDR1 and CDR2 are LNHNV and YYDKDF (reference sequence). The CDR3 contains 15 residues. The V and J ends lost 0 bases and 1 base respectively, with 10 bases between them. The CDR3 coding sequence is TGTGCCACCAGCAGAGAAGGGGTCGGTTCCTACGAGCAGTACTTC. Its translation: CATSREGVGSYEQYF.

Here the CDR3 reads CASRAGLVTDTQYF. The CDR3 nucleotides are TGTGCCAGCAGAGCGGGACTAGTCACGGATACGCAGTATTTT. The chain couples TRBV2 to TRBJ2-3; TRBD2 aligns across 8 bases. The junction had 8 bases not matched to a gene; V was cut back by 6 bases and J by 6 bases. This CDR3 contains 14 residues. Germline V gene data show CDR1 as SNHLY and CDR2 as FYNNEI.

CDR3 coding DNA: TGTGCCAGCAGCTTCGGGGGGAGGACCGGGGAGCTGTTTTTT. Protein product: CASSFGGRTGELFF. The chain has TRBV7-9 and TRBJ2-2; TRBD2 aligns across 7 bases. V lost 3 bases, J lost 5 bases, and 3 bases stayed unmatched. The CDR3 runs to 14 residues. Germline-derived CDR1 and CDR2 are SEHNR and FQNEAQ (reference sequence). The full variable domain, rest sourced from reference TRBV7-9 and TRBJ2-2, is DTGVSQNPRHKITKRGQNVTFRCDPISEHNRLYWYRQTLGQGPEFLTYFQNEAQLEKSRLLSDRFSAERPKGSFSTLEIQRTEQGDSAMYLCASSFGGRTGELFFGEGSRLTVL.

This sequence joins TRBV6-9 and TRBJ2-7, with TRBD2 as a possible D gene (6 bases). Trimming took off 8 bases at V and 3 bases at J, with 20 bases between the two ends. CDR3 length equals 15 residues. Per the germline V gene, CDR1 is MNHGY and CDR2 is SVAAGI. The CDR3 sequence is CASALRAGNLYEQYF. The CDR3, as DNA: TGTGCCAGCGCCCTCCGGGCGGGGAACCTCTACGAGCAGTACTTC.

The J gene is TRBJ2-7, the V gene TRBV3-1 (or the pseudogene TRBV3-2); the D is unclear. Per the germline V gene, CDR1 is LGHDT and CDR2 is YNNKEL (reference sequence). Trimming took off 2 bases at V and 3 bases at J, with 8 bases between the two ends. The length of the CDR3 is 13 residues. CDR3: CASSQSSVYEQYF. The CDR3 DNA sequence: TGTGCCAGCAGCCAATCCTCTGTCTACGAGCAGTACTTC.

V is TRBV4-1 and J is TRBJ1-4; 9 bases are shared with TRBD1. The CDR3 has 15 amino acids. Germline lookup yields CDR1 MGHRA and CDR2 YSYEKL. With 5 bases clipped from V and 5 bases from J, the junction kept 6 bases outside the gene matches. The CDR3 spells CASSVVGQGNEKLFF. Here the CDR3 DNA reads TGCGCCAGCAGCGTAGTTGGACAGGGGAATGAAAAACTGTTTTTT.

J is TRBJ1-6 and V is TRBV2; D is undetermined. CDR1 is SNHLY and CDR2 is FYNNEI in the germline V gene. The CDR3 loop spans 13 amino acids. V lost 8 bases and J 4 bases, leaving 9 bases between the germline ends. The CDR3 region is CASLTTYNSPLHF. As DNA, the CDR3 is TGTGCCAGCTTGACTACTTATAATTCACCCCTCCACTTT.

The chain links TRBV27 to TRBJ2-1; TRBD2 matches at 10 bases. V lost 6 bases to trimming and J lost 6 bases; unmatched junction nucleotides: 8. CDR1 is MNHEY, CDR2 SMNVEV, per germline (reference sequence). There are 15 residues in the CDR3. The CDR3 here is CASRSSGGSGNEQFF. The CDR3 DNA reads TGTGCCAGCAGAAGTAGCGGGGGGTCTGGCAATGAGCAGTTCTTC.